The 23 T cell receptor beta chains presented below share a single source sample, sequenced in a study of shared clonotypes between healthy human individuals. Here immunoSEQ multiplex PCR was the method, and the copy in TCRdb shows in-frame clones only, minus some. The repertoire holds about 2.4 million clones, with roughly 93% as singletons. Sample: naive CD4+ T cells from PBMCs. The subset: CD45RA+ positively selected. The receptors here all came from a man aged 18 to 30 in good health. Some clones in this sample may be carry-over from other donors' samples.

This chain connects TRBV7-9 to TRBJ1-1; D uncertain. The V and J ends lost 5 bases and 8 bases respectively, with 15 bases between them. Germline CDR1 SEHNR, CDR2 FQNEAQ (reference sequence). The CDR3 runs to 13 residues. The CDR3 loop is CASSLGLVQEAFF. CDR3 sequence (DNA): TGTGCCAGCAGCCTAGGACTGGTCCAAGAAGCTTTCTTT.

V and J are TRBV5-1 and TRBJ1-1; D gene ambiguous. Germline loops: CDR1 SGHRS, CDR2 YFSETQ. The CDR3 extends over 13 amino acids. Trimming took off 0 bases at V and 8 bases at J, with 11 bases between the two ends. The CDR3 nucleotides are TGCGCCAGCAGCTTGGAACAGCTGGAGGAAGCTTTCTTT. Its protein product is CASSLEQLEEAFF.

The chain recombines TRBV5-6 with TRBJ2-7; 11 bases line up with TRBD1. CDR3 length: 14 amino acids. Germline V lookup: CDR1 SGHDT, CDR2 YYEEEE. Trimming at V came to 4 bases and at J to 6 bases, leaving 6 bases not matched to a gene. CDR3 nucleotides: TGTGCCAGCAGCGCGGACAGGGGGCTAGGCGAGCAGTACTTC. Its protein product is CASSADRGLGEQYF.

This rearrangement joins TRBV2 to TRBJ1-1; a possible D gene is TRBD1 (6 bases). Trimming left V 0 bases short and J 4 bases short, with 15 bases between. The germline gives CDR1 SNHLY, CDR2 FYNNEI. The CDR3 spans 16 residues. The CDR3 loop reads CASSEARGVGSTEAFF. In nucleotides, the CDR3 is TGTGCCAGCAGTGAAGCGAGGGGGGTGGGGTCCACTGAAGCTTTCTTT. The full variable domain, completed using reference TRBV2 and TRBJ1-1, is EPEVTQTPSHQVTQMGQEVILRCVPISNHLYFYWYRQILGQKVEFLVSFYNNEISEKSEIFDDQFSVERPDGSNFTLKIRSTKLEDSAMYFCASSEARGVGSTEAFFGQGTRLTVV.

The rearrangement joins TRBV28 to TRBJ1-5; D is uncertain. The CDR3 length is 13 residues. Looked up from germline, CDR1 is MDHEN and CDR2 is SYDVKM. V lost 5 bases and J lost 4, with 9 bases in between. The CDR3 loop is CASSQPSNQPQHF. The DNA of the CDR3 is TGTGCCAGCAGTCAACCCAGTAATCAGCCCCAGCATTTT.

The chain has TRBV5-8 and TRBJ2-6; D is uncertain. Germline V gene sequence: CDR1 SGHTS, CDR2 YDEGEE. CDR3 size: 15 residues. Trimming pared 0 bases from V and 1 base from J, leaving 5 bases between. CDR3 bases: TGTGCCAGCAGCTTGGCGATGTCTGGGGCCAACGTCCTGACTTTC. The encoded protein is CASSLAMSGANVLTF.

The chain recombines TRBV5-1 with TRBJ2-2; the D is unclear. Germline values: CDR1 SGHRS, CDR2 YFSETQ. The CDR3 runs 14 residues. The V end lost 4 bases, the J end lost 2 bases, and 9 bases lay between the germline ends. CDR3 DNA: TGCGCCAGCAGCCCAATAGCAAACACCGGGGAGCTGTTTTTT. Translating gives CASSPIANTGELFF.

This sequence joins TRBV10-3 and TRBJ1-1; unclear D gene. The germline gives CDR1 ENHRY, CDR2 SYGVKD. The CDR3 extends over 13 amino acids. V dropped 9 bases and J dropped 2 bases, with 13 bases sitting between them. The CDR3 reads CAILREFNTEAFF. The CDR3 nucleotides read TGTGCCATTCTAAGAGAGTTTAACACTGAAGCTTTCTTT.

The chain has TRBV19 and TRBJ2-3; the D is unclear. Trimming took off 3 bases at V and 3 bases at J, with 25 bases between the two ends. The CDR3 has 19 amino acids. Germline loops: CDR1 LNHDA, CDR2 SQIVND (reference sequence). CDR3 sequence reads: CASSIVWSRTVRETDTQYF. The CDR3, as DNA: TGTGCCAGTAGTATTGTTTGGAGTCGGACCGTTAGAGAAACAGATACGCAGTATTTT.

This sequence joins TRBV9 and TRBJ1-3; D remains ambiguous. Germline V gene lookup returns CDR1 SGDLS and CDR2 YYNGEE. This CDR3 region has 17 residues. Trimming shortened V by 4 bases and J by 1 base, and 18 bases separated the two germline ends. The CDR3 loop reads CASSPRPDSYSGNTIYF. The CDR3 nucleotides are TGTGCCAGCAGCCCGCGGCCGGACTCATATTCTGGAAACACCATATATTTT.

The chain combines TRBV10-3 with TRBJ1-1; the D gene is possibly TRBD1 (5 bases). Trimming left V 5 bases short and J 8 bases short, with 9 bases between. The CDR3 consists of 11 residues. In germline, CDR1 is ENHRY, CDR2 SYGVKD. The CDR3 here is CAISRTGEAFF. CDR3 DNA sequence: TGTGCCATCAGTAGAACAGGAGAAGCTTTCTTT.

The chain couples TRBV5-5 to TRBJ1-5; 8 bases agree with TRBD1. V gave up 1 base and J gave up 7 bases; unmatched junction bases: 4. The CDR3 is made up of 14 amino acids. Germline values: CDR1 SGHKS, CDR2 YYEKEE (reference sequence). The CDR3 reads CASSLTGGDQPQHF. The CDR3 nucleotides read TGTGCCAGCAGCTTGACAGGGGGAGACCAGCCCCAGCATTTT.

The gene calls are TRBV5-1 and TRBJ2-1, with TRBD2 matching 7 bases. This CDR3 comprises 15 residues. V dropped 4 bases and J dropped 2; count of bases not matched to a gene: 6. Looked up from germline, CDR1 is SGHRS and CDR2 is YFSETQ. Here the CDR3 reads CASSVTSATYNEQFF. Written as DNA, the CDR3 is TGCGCCAGCAGCGTTACTAGCGCGACCTACAATGAGCAGTTCTTC.

The rearrangement joins TRBV28 to TRBJ2-3, with a possible D match to TRBD2 (5 bases). This CDR3 region has 14 residues. V was cut by 2 bases and J by 6 bases, with 12 bases left in between. CDR1 and CDR2 from the germline V gene are MDHEN and SYDVKM. The CDR3 loop reads CASSLPNIADTQYF. In DNA form, the CDR3 reads TGTGCCAGCAGTTTACCCAACATAGCGGATACGCAGTATTTT.

The rearrangement links TRBV2 to TRBJ2-1; D gene ambiguous. This CDR3 is built from 15 residues. The V end lost 2 bases, the J end lost 4 bases, and 12 bases lay between the germline ends. Germline V CDR1 and CDR2: SNHLY, FYNNEI. CDR3 nucleotides: TGTGCCAGCAGTGAATATCAGTTGGGATACAATGAGCAGTTCTTC. This encodes CASSEYQLGYNEQFF.

This clone was detected only once. V usage is TRBV5-4 and J usage is TRBJ2-3; no definite D call. V lost 3 bases, J lost 2 bases, and 16 bases lay in between. Germline assignment: CDR1 SGHNT and CDR2 YYREEE (reference sequence). This CDR3 has 16 residues. CDR3 in DNA: TGTGCCAGCAGCTGGGGTAGGGCTCGGAACACAGATACGCAGTATTTT. Residues: CASSWGRARNTDTQYF.

This clone was counted once. This sequence joins TRBV28 and TRBJ1-1, with TRBD1 as a possible D gene (6 bases). This CDR3 is built from 11 residues. Deletions cut 10 bases from V and 9 bases from J, with 15 bases between. Germline V lookup: CDR1 MDHEN, CDR2 SYDVKM. CDR3 bases: TGTGCCACCCAAACAGGGCAGAAAGCTTTCTTT. It specifies CATQTGQKAFF.

The V and J genes are TRBV5-1 and TRBJ1-4; D is perhaps TRBD1 (6 bases). The germline CDR1 and CDR2 sequences are SGHRS and YFSETQ. This CDR3 contains 16 residues. V was clipped by 4 bases and J by 0 bases, with 13 bases between them. This chain's CDR3 is CASSTTGYATNEKLFF. The CDR3 DNA follows: TGCGCCAGCAGCACAACAGGGTATGCAACTAATGAAAAACTGTTTTTT.

Concerning this clone itself: Other nucleotide sequences from this sample produce the same CDR3. J is TRBJ1-5 and V is TRBV28; a possible D gene is TRBD1 (6 bases). Trimming shortened V by 6 bases and J by 3 bases, and 9 bases separated the two germline ends. The V gene's germline CDR1 is MDHEN and CDR2 SYDVKM. This CDR3 comprises 13 residues. The CDR3 protein is CASRDRSNQPQHF. For the CDR3, the DNA is TGTGCCAGCAGGGACAGATCCAATCAGCCCCAGCATTTT.

V is TRBV27 and J is TRBJ1-5; D uncertain. Between the trimmed V and J ends, which lost 3 bases and 4 bases, there was a span of 10 bases. Germline V gives CDR1 MNHEY, CDR2 SMNVEV (reference sequence). The CDR3 has 14 residues. DNA for the CDR3: TGTGCCAGCAGTTTTTTGCAGGATAATCAGCCCCAGCATTTT. This codes for CASSFLQDNQPQHF.

This chain connects TRBV5-1 to TRBJ2-7, with TRBD1 matching 7 bases. V trimming: 4 bases; J trimming: 5 bases; junction bases outside the gene matches: 6. The CDR3 sequence is 13 residues long. Germline CDR1 and CDR2: SGHRS and YFSETQ. CDR3 in DNA: TGCGCCAGCAGCCAGGGGGTGTGGGACGAGCAGTACTTC. It encodes CASSQGVWDEQYF.

For the CDR3, the DNA is TGTGCCAGCAGCGACGAGCGGTTGGATAACACCGGGGAGCTGTTTTTT. This translates into CASSDERLDNTGELFF. The V and J genes are TRBV27 and TRBJ2-2; D perhaps matches TRBD2 (5 bases). This CDR3 has 16 amino acids. V was pared by 6 bases and J by 2 bases, with 16 bases between. Germline assignment: CDR1 MNHEY and CDR2 SMNVEV (reference sequence).

This clone was counted a few times. The chain links TRBV10-3 to TRBJ1-1; 7 bases are a match to TRBD1. The germline gives CDR1 ENHRY, CDR2 SYGVKD. The CDR3 contains 14 residues. V lost 10 bases to trimming and J lost 3 bases; unmatched junction nucleotides: 11. The CDR3 reads CATSMTGIDTEAFF. CDR3 DNA sequence: TGTGCCACGAGCATGACAGGGATCGACACTGAAGCTTTCTTT.